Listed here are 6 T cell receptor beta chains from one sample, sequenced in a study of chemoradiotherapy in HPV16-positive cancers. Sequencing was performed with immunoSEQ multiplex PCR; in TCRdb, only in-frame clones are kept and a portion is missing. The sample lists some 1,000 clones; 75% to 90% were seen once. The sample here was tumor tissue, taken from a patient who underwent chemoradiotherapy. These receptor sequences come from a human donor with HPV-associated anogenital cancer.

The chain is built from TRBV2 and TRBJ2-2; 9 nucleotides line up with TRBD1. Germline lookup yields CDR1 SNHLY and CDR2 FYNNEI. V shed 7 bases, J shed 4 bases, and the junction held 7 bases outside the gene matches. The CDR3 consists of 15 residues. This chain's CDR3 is CASIQDRGATGELFF. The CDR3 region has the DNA TGTGCCAGCATCCAAGACAGGGGGGCCACCGGGGAGCTGTTTTTT.

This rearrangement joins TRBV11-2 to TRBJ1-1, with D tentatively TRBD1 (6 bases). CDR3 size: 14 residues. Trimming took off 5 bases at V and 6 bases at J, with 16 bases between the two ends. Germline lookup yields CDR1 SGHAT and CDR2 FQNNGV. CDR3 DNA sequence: TGTGCCAGCAGCAAGGGCGGGGGCGTCCCTGAAGCTTTCTTT. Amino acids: CASSKGGGVPEAFF.

The CDR3, as DNA: TGTGCCAGTGGAGTCAGGGAGGGGTCCTACAATGAGCAGTTCTTC. As protein: CASGVREGSYNEQFF. The rearrangement links TRBV6-1 to TRBJ2-1, with 7 bases aligning to TRBD2. With V trimmed by 9 bases and J by 1 base, 9 bases remained unmatched. CDR1 MNHNS and CDR2 SASEGT come from the germline V gene. The CDR3 has 15 residues.

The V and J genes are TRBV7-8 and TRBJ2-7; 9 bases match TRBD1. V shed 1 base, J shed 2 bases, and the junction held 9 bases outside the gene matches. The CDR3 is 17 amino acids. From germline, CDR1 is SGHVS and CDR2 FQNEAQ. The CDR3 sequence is CASSLGRPGQGAYEQYF. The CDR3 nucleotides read TGTGCCAGCAGCTTAGGGAGACCGGGACAGGGAGCCTACGAGCAGTACTTC.

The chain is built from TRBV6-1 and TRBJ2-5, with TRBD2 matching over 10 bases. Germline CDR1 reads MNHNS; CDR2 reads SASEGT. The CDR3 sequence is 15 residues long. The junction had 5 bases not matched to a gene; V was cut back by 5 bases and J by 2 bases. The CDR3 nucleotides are TGTGCCAGCAGTTGGACTAGCGGAAGACAAGAGACCCAGTACTTC. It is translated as CASSWTSGRQETQYF.

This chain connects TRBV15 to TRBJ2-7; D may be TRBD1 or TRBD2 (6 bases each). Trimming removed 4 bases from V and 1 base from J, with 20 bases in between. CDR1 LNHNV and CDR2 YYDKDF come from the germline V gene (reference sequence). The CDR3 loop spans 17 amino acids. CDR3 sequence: CATSKEKGGLGSYEQYF. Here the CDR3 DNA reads TGTGCCACCAGCAAAGAAAAGGGGGGCCTAGGTTCCTACGAGCAGTACTTC.